These 10 T cell receptor beta chains came from one sample sequenced in a study of blood T cell repertoires in COVID-19. Sequenced by immunoSEQ multiplex PCR; TCRdb stores in-frame clones only, minus some. The sample carries a few hundred thousand clones, over 60% recorded once. Sequenced: peripheral blood. Receptors originate from a woman in her sixties or seventies with acute or convalescent COVID-19.

The chain carries TRBV6-5 and TRBJ2-3, with 8 bases aligning to TRBD1. In germline, CDR1 is MNHEY, CDR2 SVGAGI. Unmatched junction bases numbered 10, after V lost 10 bases and J lost 1 base. The CDR3 is 15 amino acids. CDR3 sequence reads: CAIKAGTGRTDTQYF. The CDR3, as DNA: TGTGCCATTAAAGCCGGGACAGGCCGCACAGATACGCAGTATTTT.

This chain connects TRBV12-3 or TRBV12-4 to TRBJ1-1; D uncertain. The CDR3 is 11 residues long. The V gene lost 7 bases and the J gene lost 4 bases, with 7 bases spanning the gap. CDR3 sequence (DNA): TGTGCCAGCAACCAACTCACTGAAGCTTTCTTT. It codes for CASNQLTEAFF.

This chain joins TRBV9 and TRBJ2-3; 8 bases match TRBD1. CDR3 size: 12 residues. CDR1 is SGDLS and CDR2 is YYNGEE in the germline V gene. V was pared by 0 bases and J by 15 bases, with 6 bases of the junction left unmatched. The CDR3 reads CASSVGPGQAYF. The CDR3 nucleotides are TGTGCCAGCAGCGTAGGCCCGGGACAGGCATATTTT.

The rearrangement links TRBV7-8 to TRBJ2-6, with 9 positions matching TRBD1. The J segment lost 1 base and the V segment lost 5 bases, leaving 6 bases of the junction unmatched. Per germline, CDR1 SGHVS and CDR2 FQNEAQ. The CDR3 consists of 17 residues. CDR3 residues: CASSRDRVASGANVLTF. The CDR3 DNA follows: TGTGCCAGCAGCCGGGACAGGGTGGCGTCTGGGGCCAACGTCCTGACTTTC.

The gene calls are TRBV6-5 and TRBJ2-5; D call uncertain. The CDR3 covers 11 residues. Germline V CDR1 and CDR2: MNHEY, SVGAGI. V lost 11 bases and J lost 1, with 8 bases in between. The CDR3 loop reads CAARSQETQYF. CDR3 nucleotide sequence: TGTGCCGCCCGGAGCCAAGAGACCCAGTACTTC.

This clone was seen more than once but under ten times. The chain couples TRBV6-1 to TRBJ2-7; tentatively, D is TRBD1 (5 bases). This CDR3 comprises 13 residues. The germline V and J ends were trimmed by 0 bases and 12 bases, with 15 bases remaining between them. Germline V gene lookup returns CDR1 MNHNS and CDR2 SASEGT. The CDR3 sequence: CASSEASQGATYF. CDR3 nucleotide sequence: TGTGCCAGCAGTGAAGCTTCTCAGGGCGCGACGTACTTC.

CDR3 sequence (DNA): TGTGCCACCAGCGCCCTTCGGGGGGGCTCCTACAATGAGCAGTTCTTC. Translated, it gives CATSALRGGSYNEQFF. The chain recombines TRBV15 with TRBJ2-1; 8 nucleotides align to TRBD2. CDR3 length equals 16 residues. Germline V gene data show CDR1 as LNHNV and CDR2 as YYDKDF (reference sequence). The V segment lost 5 bases and the J segment 0 bases; nucleotides outside the gene matches: 6. The whole variable domain, filled in from reference TRBV15 and TRBJ2-1, reads DAMVIQNPRYQVTQFGKPVTLSCSQTLNHNVMYWYQQKSSQAPKLLFHYYDKDFNNEADTPDNFQSRRPNTSFCFLDIRSPGLGDTAMYLCATSALRGGSYNEQFFGPGTRLTVL.

The chain couples TRBV24-1 to TRBJ2-7; a weak D match, TRBD2 (5 bases). The CDR3 runs 13 residues. Germline lookup yields CDR1 KGHDR and CDR2 SFDVKD. Trimming removed 2 bases from V and 9 bases from J, with 13 bases in between. The CDR3 sequence is CATSDSPSGWQYF. The CDR3 coding sequence is TGTGCCACCAGTGATTCCCCATCGGGGTGGCAGTACTTC.

V usage is TRBV25-1 and J usage is TRBJ2-1; D is perhaps TRBD2 (5 bases). Germline V CDR1 and CDR2: MGHDK, SYGVNS. V was pared by 8 bases and J by 13 bases, with 21 bases between. The CDR3 spans 13 residues. Here the CDR3 reads CASVSRRSQIQFF. The CDR3 DNA follows: TGTGCCAGCGTAAGTAGGAGGAGTCAAATCCAGTTCTTC.

The rearrangement joins TRBV5-4 to TRBJ2-5, with 10 bases matching TRBD1. V was clipped by 0 bases and J by 5 bases; unmatched bases: 1. Germline assignment: CDR1 SGHNT and CDR2 YYREEE (reference sequence). The length of the CDR3 is 14 residues. The CDR3 region has the DNA TGTGCCAGCAGCTTGGGGGGACAGGGGGAGACCCAGTACTTC. Its translation: CASSLGGQGETQYF. Full variable domain (rest looked up from reference TRBV5-4 and TRBJ2-5): ETGVTQSPTHLIKTRGQQVTLRCSSQSGHNTVSWYQQALGQGPQFIFQYYREEENGRGNFPPRFSGLQFPNYSSELNVNALELDDSALYLCASSLGGQGETQYFGPGTRLLVL.